This TCR beta chain came from a study of tumor-infiltrating lymphocytes in localized non-small cell lung cancer. The wider study: Some samples were collected after neoadjuvant chemotherapy; smokers, never-smokers and several histologies were included. Notes on the study in general: Tumors had more T cell infiltration than uninvolved lung, per TCRbeta sequencing and CD3 counts.

Of note for this clone: Its antigen remains unidentified.

The assay was immunoSEQ multiplex PCR, and TCRdb's table has in-frame clones only and misses some. The sample consists of roughly 12,000 clones, 76% of them appearing once. The CDR3 runs to 15 residues. CDR1 and CDR2 (germline): MDHEN, SYDVKM. V lost 3 bases, J lost 5 bases, and 3 bases stayed unmatched. The chain carries TRBV28 and TRBJ1-4; 10 bases align to TRBD1. This TCR was recovered from a human donor with non-small cell lung cancer. Source material: uninvolved lung tissue not adjacent to the tumor. Here the CDR3 reads CASSFWGQGNEKLFF. DNA for the CDR3: TGTGCCAGCAGTTTCTGGGGACAGGGGAATGAAAAACTGTTTTTT.